This entry concerns a single T cell receptor (beta chain). The source of the sample is a study of blood T cell repertoires in COVID-19. Looking at the study overall: In each case, the material was cDNA or gDNA derived from T cells, B-cell-depleted T cells, or PBMCs.

Germline V gives CDR1 MNHEY, CDR2 SVGAGI. V lost 5 bases and J lost 4; bases outside the gene matches: 7. The CDR3 consists of 15 residues. Profiling relied on immunoSEQ multiplex PCR, and the TCRdb table lists in-frame clones only, not all of them. The repertoire holds approximately 140,000 clones, with approximately 81% as singletons. The sample consisted of peripheral blood. This chain joins TRBV6-5 and TRBJ2-2, with 7 nucleotides matching TRBD2. The TCR originated in a human donor in a cohort sampled during active COVID-19. CDR3 sequence reads: CASSRGGVGTGELFF. As DNA, the CDR3 is TGTGCCAGCAGTAGGGGAGGGGTAGGCACCGGGGAGCTGTTTTTT.